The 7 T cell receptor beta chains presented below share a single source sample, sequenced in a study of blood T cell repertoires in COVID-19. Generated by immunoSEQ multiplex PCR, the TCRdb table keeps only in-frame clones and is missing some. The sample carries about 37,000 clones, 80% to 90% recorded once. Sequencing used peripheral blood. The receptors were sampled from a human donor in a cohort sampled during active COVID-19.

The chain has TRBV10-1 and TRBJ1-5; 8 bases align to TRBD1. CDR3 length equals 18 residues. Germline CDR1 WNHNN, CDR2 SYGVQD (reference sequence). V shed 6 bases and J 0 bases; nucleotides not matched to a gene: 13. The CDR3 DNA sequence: TGCGCCAGCAGAAAAACAGGGGGAACCAATAATAGCAATCAGCCCCAGCATTTT. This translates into CASRKTGGTNNSNQPQHF.

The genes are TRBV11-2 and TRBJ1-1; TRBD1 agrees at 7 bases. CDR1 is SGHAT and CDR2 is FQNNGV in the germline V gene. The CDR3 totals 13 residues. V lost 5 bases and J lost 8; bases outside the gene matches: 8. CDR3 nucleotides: TGTGCCAGCAGCGCCTCGGGACAGCTCGAAGCTTTCTTT. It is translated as CASSASGQLEAFF.

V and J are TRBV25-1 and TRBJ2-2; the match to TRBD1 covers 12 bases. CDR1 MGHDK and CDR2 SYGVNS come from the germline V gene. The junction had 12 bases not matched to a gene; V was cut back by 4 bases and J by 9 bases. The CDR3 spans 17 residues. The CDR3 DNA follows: TGTGCCAGCAGTGCGAGGGAGGGACAGGGGGCGTTCAGGGAGCTGTTTTTT. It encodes CASSAREGQGAFRELFF.

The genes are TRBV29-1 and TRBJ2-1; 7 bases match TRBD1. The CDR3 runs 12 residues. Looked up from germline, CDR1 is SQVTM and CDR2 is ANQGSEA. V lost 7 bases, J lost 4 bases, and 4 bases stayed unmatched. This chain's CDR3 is CSARQGYNEQFF. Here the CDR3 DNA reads TGCAGCGCCAGACAGGGTTACAATGAGCAGTTCTTC.

CDR3 amino acids: CASSRYLSEQYF. In DNA form, the CDR3 reads TGTGCCAGCAGCCGATATCTGAGTGAGCAGTACTTC. The chain carries TRBV7-8 and TRBJ2-7; D ambiguous. V lost 5 bases to trimming and J lost 7 bases, with 12 bases between them. The CDR3 runs 12 residues. The germline gives CDR1 SGHVS, CDR2 FQNEAQ.

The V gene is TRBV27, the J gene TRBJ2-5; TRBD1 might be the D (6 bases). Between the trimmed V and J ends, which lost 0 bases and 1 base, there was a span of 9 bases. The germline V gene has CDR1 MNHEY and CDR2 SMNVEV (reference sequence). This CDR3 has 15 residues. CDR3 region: CASSLSWTAQETQYF. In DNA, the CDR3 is TGTGCCAGCAGTTTATCTTGGACAGCCCAAGAGACCCAGTACTTC.

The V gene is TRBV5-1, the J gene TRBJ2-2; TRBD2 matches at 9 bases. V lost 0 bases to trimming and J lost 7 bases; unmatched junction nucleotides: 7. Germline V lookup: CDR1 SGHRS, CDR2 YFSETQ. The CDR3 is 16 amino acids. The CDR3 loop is CASSLGVAGASGELFF. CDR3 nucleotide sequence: TGCGCCAGCAGCTTGGGGGTAGCGGGAGCGAGCGGGGAGCTGTTTTTT.